A selection of T cell receptor beta chains follows, all from one sample in a study of T cell changes during pregnancy in multiple sclerosis. Method: immunoSEQ multiplex PCR; TCRdb's copy keeps in-frame clones and lacks some. Altogether more than 55,000 clones are present, around nine tenths being singletons, with the ten largest covering around 0.4%. The sequencing here drew on CD4+ T cells from peripheral blood mononuclear cells, taken in the third trimester of pregnancy. The source of these receptors is a female donor with multiple sclerosis, enrolled in a pregnancy study. The conserved cysteine and the conserved F or W are not part of the CDR3 here.

j_call v_call cdr3_aa
TRBJ2-3 TRBV19 ASSSQGLLDTQY
TRBJ1-6 TRBV9 ASSRGEASPLH
TRBJ1-1 TRBV2 ASGSRGSTEAF
TRBJ1-2 TRBV29-1 SAGHATAGYGYT
TRBJ2-5 TRBV7-9 ASSRTSVGETQY
TRBJ2-2 TRBV11-3 ASSMSQSGTATTGELF
TRBJ1-1 TRBV19 ASIYRGSTEAF
TRBJ1-6 TRBV10-3 AISGAGGPLH
TRBJ2-7 TRBV30 AWSVWSAGAVYEQY
TRBJ2-3 TRBV27 ASRIALAGALSHTQY
TRBJ1-2 TRBV5-1 ASSLGSGTVYRSYT
TRBJ1-2 TRBV10-3 AISADSTNYGYT
TRBJ2-7 TRBV7-2 ASSLGALSYEQY
TRBJ1-1 TRBV7-3 ASSSNTEAF
TRBJ1-1 TRBV7-9 ASSETGVTEAF
TRBJ2-1 TRBV7-2 ASSLELAGGNNEQF
TRBJ2-3 TRBV5-1 ASSLNSVDTQY
TRBJ1-2 TRBV4-3 ASSQADKNYGYT
TRBJ2-5 TRBV11-3 ASSGQGETQY
TRBJ2-3 TRBV7-2 ASSLRRTSGTDTQY
TRBJ2-1 TRBV11-3 ASSSGLAYNEQF
TRBJ1-1 TRBV5-1 ASSSGQPRTEAF
TRBJ1-1 TRBV9 ASSIQDSSLGEAF
TRBJ2-1 TRBV6-1 ASSEKRAGFSNEQF
TRBJ1-1 TRBV25-1 ARLQGARTEAF
TRBJ2-3 TRBV5-1 ASSPRAGDTQY
TRBJ2-5 TRBV5-1 ASSLEQGGETQY